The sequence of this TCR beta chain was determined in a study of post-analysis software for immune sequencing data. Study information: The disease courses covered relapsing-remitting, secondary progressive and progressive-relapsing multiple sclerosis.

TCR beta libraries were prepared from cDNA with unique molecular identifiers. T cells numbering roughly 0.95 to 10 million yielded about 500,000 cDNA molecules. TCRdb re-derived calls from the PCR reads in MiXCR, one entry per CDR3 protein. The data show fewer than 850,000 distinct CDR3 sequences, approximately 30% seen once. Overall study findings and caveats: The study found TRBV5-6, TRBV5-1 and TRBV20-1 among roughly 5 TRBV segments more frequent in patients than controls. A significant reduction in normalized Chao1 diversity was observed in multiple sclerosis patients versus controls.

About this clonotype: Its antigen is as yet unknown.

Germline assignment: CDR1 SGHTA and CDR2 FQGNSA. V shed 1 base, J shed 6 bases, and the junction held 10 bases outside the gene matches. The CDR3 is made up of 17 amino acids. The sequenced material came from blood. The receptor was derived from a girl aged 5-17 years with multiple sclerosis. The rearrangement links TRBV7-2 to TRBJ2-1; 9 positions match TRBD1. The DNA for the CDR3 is TGTGCCAGCAGCTTAGGTTTATTCGGGACAGGGCGCAATGAGCAGTTCTTC. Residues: CASSLGLFGTGRNEQFF.